The clone carrying this TCR beta chain was observed a few times. Different DNA sequences within this sample yield the same CDR3. The data stem from a study of blood T cell repertoires in COVID-19. Study background: Material from acute and convalescent COVID-19 was sourced from the United States, Italy and Spain.

Germline lookup yields CDR1 GTSNPN and CDR2 SVGIG (reference sequence). The CDR3 totals 15 residues. V shed 3 bases and J 3 bases; nucleotides not matched to a gene: 6. Authors' methods: Estimation of nucleated cell counts relied on the amplification of reference gene primers. Sequencing was performed with immunoSEQ multiplex PCR; in TCRdb, only in-frame clones are kept and a portion is missing. V, J and clone size reflect that table, while D and trimming were determined from the DNA. The data hold 200,000 to 250,000 clones, with less than 85% observed a single time. The sequencing input was peripheral blood. The source of this sequence is a woman aged 70-85 years with acute or convalescent COVID-19. This chain joins TRBV30 and TRBJ2-3; 10 bases align to TRBD2. Here the CDR3 reads CAWSASGGATDTQYF. The CDR3 nucleotides are TGTGCCTGGAGCGCGAGCGGGGGGGCGACAGATACGCAGTATTTT. Together with reference TRBV30 and TRBJ2-3, the CDR3 gives the full variable domain: SQTIHQWPATLVQPVGSPLSLECTVEGTSNPNLYWYRQAAGRGLQLLFYSVGIGQISSEVPQNLSASRPQDRQFILSSKKLLLSDSGFYLCAWSASGGATDTQYFGPGTRLTVL.